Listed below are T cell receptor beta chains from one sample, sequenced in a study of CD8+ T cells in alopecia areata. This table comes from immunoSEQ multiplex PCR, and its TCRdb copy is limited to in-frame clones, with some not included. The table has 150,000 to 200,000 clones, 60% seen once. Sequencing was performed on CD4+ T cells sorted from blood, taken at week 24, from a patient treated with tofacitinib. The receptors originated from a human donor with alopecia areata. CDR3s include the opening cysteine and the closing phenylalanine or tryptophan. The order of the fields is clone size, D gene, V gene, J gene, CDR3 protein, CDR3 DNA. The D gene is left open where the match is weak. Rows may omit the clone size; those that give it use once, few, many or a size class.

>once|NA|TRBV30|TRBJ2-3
CAWSRRDSDTQYF
TGTGCCTGGAGTCGCAGGGACTCTGATACGCAGTATTTT
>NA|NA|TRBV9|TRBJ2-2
CASSPLGMGTGELFF
TGTGCCAGCAGTCCCCTGGGGATGGGCACCGGGGAGCTGTTTTTT
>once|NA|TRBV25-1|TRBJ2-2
CASSEKNTGELFF
TGTGCCAGCAGTGAAAAGAACACCGGGGAGCTGTTTTTT
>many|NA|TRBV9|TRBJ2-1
CASSPRDTTYNEQFF
TGTGCCAGCAGCCCCCGGGACACAACCTACAATGAGCAGTTCTTC
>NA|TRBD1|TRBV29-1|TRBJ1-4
CSATGGGGEKLFF
TGCAGCGCGACAGGGGGCGGGGGTGAAAAACTGTTTTTT
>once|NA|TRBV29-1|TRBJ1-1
CSVEPQYSNTEAFF
TGCAGCGTTGAGCCCCAATACTCGAACACTGAAGCTTTCTTT
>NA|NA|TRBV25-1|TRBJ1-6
CASSDAARNSPLHF
TGTGCCAGCAGTGATGCAGCTCGTAATTCACCCCTCCACTTT
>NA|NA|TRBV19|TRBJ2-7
CASSTGAGLYEQYF
TGTGCCAGTAGTACCGGCGCAGGGCTCTACGAGCAGTACTTC
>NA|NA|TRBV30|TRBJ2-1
CAWRRMGYNEQFF
TGTGCCTGGAGACGCATGGGATACAATGAGCAGTTCTTC
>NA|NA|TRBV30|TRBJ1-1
CALWRDEAFF
TGTGCCTTGTGGAGGGATGAAGCTTTCTTT
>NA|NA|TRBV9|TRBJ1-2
CASSTGTRNNYGYTF
TGTGCCAGCAGCACCGGGACACGCAATAACTATGGCTACACCTTC
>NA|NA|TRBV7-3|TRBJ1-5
CASSRDVDQPQHF
TGTGCCAGCAGCCGCGACGTTGATCAGCCCCAGCATTTT
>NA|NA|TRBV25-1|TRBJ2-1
CASSEYKGLIDEQFF
TGTGCCAGCAGTGAATATAAGGGTCTTATCGATGAGCAGTTCTTC
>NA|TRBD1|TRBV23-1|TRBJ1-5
CASSQWLGARGPQPQHF
TGCGCCAGCAGTCAATGGTTAGGGGCCAGGGGGCCTCAGCCCCAGCATTTT
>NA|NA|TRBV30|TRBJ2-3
CAWSPGPSTDTQYF
TGTGCCTGGAGCCCCGGACCGAGCACAGATACGCAGTATTTT
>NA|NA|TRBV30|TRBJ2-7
CAWETGSGSYEQYF
TGTGCCTGGGAGACAGGTTCGGGCTCCTACGAGCAGTACTTC
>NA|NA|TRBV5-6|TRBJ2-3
CASSLAFAGSTQYF
TGTGCCAGCAGCTTGGCGTTTGCGGGAAGCACGCAGTATTTT
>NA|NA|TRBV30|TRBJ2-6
CASNLVGAGANVLTF
TGTGCCTCGAACCTAGTCGGGGCTGGGGCCAACGTCCTGACTTTC
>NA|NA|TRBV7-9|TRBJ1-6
CASSLEGDNSPLHF
TGTGCCAGCAGCTTAGAGGGTGATAATTCACCCCTCCACTTT
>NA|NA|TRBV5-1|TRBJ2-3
CASSFISAGPDTQYF
TGCGCCAGCAGCTTCATTAGCGCCGGACCAGATACGCAGTATTTT
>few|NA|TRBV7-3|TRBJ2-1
CASSLSGGGGEQFF
TGTGCCAGCAGCCTTTCTGGAGGAGGAGGCGAGCAGTTCTTC
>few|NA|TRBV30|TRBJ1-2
CAWSVFGVQGVSYGYTF
TGTGCCTGGAGTGTTTTTGGTGTACAGGGAGTAAGCTATGGCTACACCTTC
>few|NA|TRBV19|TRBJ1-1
CASSIETEWPFF
TGTGCCAGTAGTATAGAAACGGAGTGGCCTTTCTTT
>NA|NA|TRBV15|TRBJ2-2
CATSGFAGELFF
TGTGCCACCAGCGGTTTTGCCGGGGAGCTGTTTTTT
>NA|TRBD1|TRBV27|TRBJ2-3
CASRRTGSSTDTQYF
TGTGCCAGCAGAAGGACAGGGTCTAGCACAGATACGCAGTATTTT
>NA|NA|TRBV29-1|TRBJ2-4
CSVVGRAAKNIQYF
TGCAGCGTTGTTGGCAGGGCTGCCAAAAACATTCAGTACTTC
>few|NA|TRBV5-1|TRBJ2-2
CASSFPRPNTGELFF
TGCGCCAGCAGCTTCCCTCGGCCGAACACCGGGGAGCTGTTTTTT
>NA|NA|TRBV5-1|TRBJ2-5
CASSLSPQQETQYF
TGCGCCAGCAGCTTGTCCCCGCAACAAGAGACCCAGTACTTC
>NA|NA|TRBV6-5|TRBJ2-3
CASSTQGADTQYF
TGTGCCAGCAGTACCCAGGGTGCAGATACGCAGTATTTT
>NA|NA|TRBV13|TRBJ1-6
CASSLGASPLHF
TGTGCCAGCAGCTTAGGGGCCTCACCCCTCCACTTT